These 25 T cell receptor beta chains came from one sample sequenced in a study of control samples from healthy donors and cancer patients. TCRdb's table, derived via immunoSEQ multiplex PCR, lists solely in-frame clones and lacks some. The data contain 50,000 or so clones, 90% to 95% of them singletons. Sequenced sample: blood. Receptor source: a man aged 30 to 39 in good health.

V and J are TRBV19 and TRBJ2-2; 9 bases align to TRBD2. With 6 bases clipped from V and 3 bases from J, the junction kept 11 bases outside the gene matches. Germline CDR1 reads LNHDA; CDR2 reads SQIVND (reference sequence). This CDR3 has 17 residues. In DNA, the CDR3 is TGTGCCAGTAGGCCGATTGGGCGGGAGGGCGACACCGGGGAGCTGTTTTTT. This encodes CASRPIGREGDTGELFF. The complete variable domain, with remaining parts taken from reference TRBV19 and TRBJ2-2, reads DGGITQSPKYLFRKEGQNVTLSCEQNLNHDAMYWYRQDPGQGLRLIYYSQIVNDFQKGDIAEGYSVSREKKESFPLTVTSAQKNPTAFYLCASRPIGREGDTGELFFGEGSRLTVL.

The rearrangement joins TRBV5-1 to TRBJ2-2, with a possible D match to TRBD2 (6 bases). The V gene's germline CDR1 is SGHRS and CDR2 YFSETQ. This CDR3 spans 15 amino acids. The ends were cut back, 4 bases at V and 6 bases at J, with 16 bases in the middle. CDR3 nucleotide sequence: TGCGCCAGCAGCGGGGCGACGGGAGTTTCCGGGGAGCTGTTTTTT. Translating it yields CASSGATGVSGELFF.

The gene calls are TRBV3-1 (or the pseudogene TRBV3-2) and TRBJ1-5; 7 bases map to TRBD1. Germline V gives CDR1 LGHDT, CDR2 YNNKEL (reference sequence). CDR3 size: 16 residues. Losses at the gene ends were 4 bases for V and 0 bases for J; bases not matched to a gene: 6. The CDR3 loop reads CASSPGTEYSNQPQHF. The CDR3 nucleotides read TGTGCCAGCAGCCCCGGGACAGAGTATAGCAATCAGCCCCAGCATTTT.

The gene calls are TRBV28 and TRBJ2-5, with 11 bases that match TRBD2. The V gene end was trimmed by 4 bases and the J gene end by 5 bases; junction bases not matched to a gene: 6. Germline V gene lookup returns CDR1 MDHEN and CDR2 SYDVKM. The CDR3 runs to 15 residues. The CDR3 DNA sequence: TGTGCCAGCAGTTCGGTAGCGGGAGGGCCGGAGACCCAGTACTTC. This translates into CASSSVAGGPETQYF.

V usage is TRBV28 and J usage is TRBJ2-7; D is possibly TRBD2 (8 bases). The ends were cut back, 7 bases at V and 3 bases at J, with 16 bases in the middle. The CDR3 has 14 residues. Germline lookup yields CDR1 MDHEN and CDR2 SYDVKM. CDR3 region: CASIAGQSLYEQYF. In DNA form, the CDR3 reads TGTGCCAGCATAGCGGGACAGTCCCTCTACGAGCAGTACTTC.

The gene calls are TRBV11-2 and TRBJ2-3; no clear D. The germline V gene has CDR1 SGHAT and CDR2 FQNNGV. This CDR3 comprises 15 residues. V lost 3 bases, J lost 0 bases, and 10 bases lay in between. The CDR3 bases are TGTGCCAGCAGCTTTATCGGCTTTAGCACAGATACGCAGTATTTT. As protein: CASSFIGFSTDTQYF.

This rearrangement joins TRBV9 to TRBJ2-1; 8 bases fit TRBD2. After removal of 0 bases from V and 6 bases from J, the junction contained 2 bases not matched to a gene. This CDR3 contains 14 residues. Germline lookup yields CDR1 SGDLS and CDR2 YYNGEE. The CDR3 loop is CASSVAGTSNEQFF. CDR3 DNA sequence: TGTGCCAGCAGCGTAGCTGGGACTAGCAATGAGCAGTTCTTC.

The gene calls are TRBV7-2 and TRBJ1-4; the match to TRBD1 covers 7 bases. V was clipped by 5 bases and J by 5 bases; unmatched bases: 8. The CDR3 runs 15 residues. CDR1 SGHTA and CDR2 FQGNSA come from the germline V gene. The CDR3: CASSITGTDNEKLFF. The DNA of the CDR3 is TGTGCCAGCAGCATTACCGGGACAGACAATGAAAAACTGTTTTTT.

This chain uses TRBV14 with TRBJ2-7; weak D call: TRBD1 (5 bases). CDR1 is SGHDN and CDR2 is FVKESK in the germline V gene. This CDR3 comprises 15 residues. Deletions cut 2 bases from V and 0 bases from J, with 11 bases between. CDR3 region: CASSQQGRSSYEQYF. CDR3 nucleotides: TGTGCCAGCAGCCAACAGGGTAGAAGCTCCTACGAGCAGTACTTC.

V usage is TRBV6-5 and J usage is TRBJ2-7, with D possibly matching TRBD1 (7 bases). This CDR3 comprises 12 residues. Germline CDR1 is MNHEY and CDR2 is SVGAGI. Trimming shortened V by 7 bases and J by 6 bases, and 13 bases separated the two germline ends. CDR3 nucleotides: TGTGCCAGCACCCAGGGGGGTGGCGAGCAGTACTTC. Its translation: CASTQGGGEQYF.

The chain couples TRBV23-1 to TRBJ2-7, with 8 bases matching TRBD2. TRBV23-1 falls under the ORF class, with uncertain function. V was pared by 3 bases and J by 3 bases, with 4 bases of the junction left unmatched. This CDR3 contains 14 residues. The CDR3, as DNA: TGCGCCAGCAGTCACCGGGGGGGCAACTACGAGCAGTACTTC. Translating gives CASSHRGGNYEQYF.

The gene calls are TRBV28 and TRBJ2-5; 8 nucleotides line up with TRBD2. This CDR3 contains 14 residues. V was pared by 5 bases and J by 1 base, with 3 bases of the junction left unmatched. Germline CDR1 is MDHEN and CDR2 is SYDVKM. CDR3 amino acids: CASSPGGLQETQYF. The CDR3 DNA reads TGTGCCAGCAGTCCGGGGGGGCTCCAAGAGACCCAGTACTTC.

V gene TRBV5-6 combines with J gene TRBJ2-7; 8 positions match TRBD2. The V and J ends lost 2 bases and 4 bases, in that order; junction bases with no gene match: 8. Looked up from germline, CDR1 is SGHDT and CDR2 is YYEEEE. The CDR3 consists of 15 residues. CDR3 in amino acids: CASSLTWTSLYEQYF. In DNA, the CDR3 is TGTGCCAGCAGCTTAACCTGGACTAGCCTGTACGAGCAGTACTTC.

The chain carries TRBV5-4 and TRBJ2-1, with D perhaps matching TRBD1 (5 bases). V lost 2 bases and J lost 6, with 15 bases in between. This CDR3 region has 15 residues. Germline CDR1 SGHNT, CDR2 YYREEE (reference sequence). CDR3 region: CASSFRGLGVNEQFF. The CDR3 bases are TGTGCCAGCAGCTTTAGGGGCTTGGGTGTCAATGAGCAGTTCTTC.

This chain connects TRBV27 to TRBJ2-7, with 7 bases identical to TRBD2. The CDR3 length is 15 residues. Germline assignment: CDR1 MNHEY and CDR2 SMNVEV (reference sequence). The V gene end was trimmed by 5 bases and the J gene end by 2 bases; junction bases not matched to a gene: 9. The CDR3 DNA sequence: TGTGCCAGCAGTCCGGATCTGGGGGGGGCCTACGAGCAGTACTTC. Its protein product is CASSPDLGGAYEQYF.

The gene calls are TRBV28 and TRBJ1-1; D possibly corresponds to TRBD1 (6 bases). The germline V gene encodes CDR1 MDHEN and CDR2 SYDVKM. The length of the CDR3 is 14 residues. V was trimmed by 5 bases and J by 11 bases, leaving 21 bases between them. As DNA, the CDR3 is TGTGCCAGCAGTAAAGACAGGACGTTTTTGAAGGCTTTCTTT. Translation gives CASSKDRTFLKAFF.

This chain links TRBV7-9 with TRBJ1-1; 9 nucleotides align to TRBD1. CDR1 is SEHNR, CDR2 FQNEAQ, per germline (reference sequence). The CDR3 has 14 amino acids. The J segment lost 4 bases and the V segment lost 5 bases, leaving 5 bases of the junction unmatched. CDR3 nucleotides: TGTGCCAGCAGCCTAGACAGGGGGAGCACTGAAGCTTTCTTT. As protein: CASSLDRGSTEAFF.

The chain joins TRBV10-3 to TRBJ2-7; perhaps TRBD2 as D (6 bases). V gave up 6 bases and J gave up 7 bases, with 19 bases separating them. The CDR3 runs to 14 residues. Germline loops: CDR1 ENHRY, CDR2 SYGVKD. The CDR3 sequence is CAIRGTFGAGEQYF. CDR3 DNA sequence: TGTGCCATCAGAGGGACTTTTGGGGCTGGGGAGCAGTACTTC.

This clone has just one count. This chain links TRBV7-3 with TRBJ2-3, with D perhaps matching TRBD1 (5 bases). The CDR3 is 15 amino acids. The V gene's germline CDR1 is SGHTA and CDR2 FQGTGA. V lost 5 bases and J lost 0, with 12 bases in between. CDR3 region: CASSPRGSSTDTQYF. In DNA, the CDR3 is TGTGCCAGCAGCCCTAGGGGATCTAGCACAGATACGCAGTATTTT. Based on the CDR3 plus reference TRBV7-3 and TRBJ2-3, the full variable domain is GAGVSQTPSNKVTEKGKYVELRCDPISGHTALYWYRQSLGQGPEFLIYFQGTGAADDSGLPNDRFFAVRPEGSVSTLKIQRTERGDSAVYLCASSPRGSSTDTQYFGPGTRLTVL.

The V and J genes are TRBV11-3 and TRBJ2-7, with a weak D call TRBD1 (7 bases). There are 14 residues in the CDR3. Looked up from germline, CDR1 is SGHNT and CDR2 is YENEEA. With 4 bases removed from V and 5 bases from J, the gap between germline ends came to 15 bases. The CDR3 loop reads CASSSVRGDHEQYF. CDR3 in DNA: TGTGCCAGCAGCTCAGTCAGGGGGGATCACGAGCAGTACTTC.

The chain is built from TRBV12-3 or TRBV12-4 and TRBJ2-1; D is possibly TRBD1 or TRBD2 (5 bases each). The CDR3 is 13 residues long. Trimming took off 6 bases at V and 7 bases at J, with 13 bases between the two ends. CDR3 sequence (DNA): TGTGCCAGCAGCCAACCCTGGGGGAATGAGCAGTTCTTC. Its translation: CASSQPWGNEQFF.

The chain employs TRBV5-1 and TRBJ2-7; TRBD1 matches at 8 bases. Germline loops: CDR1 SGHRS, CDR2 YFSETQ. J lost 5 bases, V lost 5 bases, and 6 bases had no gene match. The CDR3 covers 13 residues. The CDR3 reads CASSQDRAHEQYF. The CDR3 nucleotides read TGCGCCAGCAGTCAGGACAGGGCCCACGAGCAGTACTTC.

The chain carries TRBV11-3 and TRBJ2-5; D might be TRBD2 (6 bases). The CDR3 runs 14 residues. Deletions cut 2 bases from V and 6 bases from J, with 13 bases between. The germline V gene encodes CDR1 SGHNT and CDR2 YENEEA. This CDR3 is CASSLTPSGQTQYF. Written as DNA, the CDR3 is TGTGCCAGCAGCTTAACCCCCAGCGGGCAGACCCAGTACTTC.

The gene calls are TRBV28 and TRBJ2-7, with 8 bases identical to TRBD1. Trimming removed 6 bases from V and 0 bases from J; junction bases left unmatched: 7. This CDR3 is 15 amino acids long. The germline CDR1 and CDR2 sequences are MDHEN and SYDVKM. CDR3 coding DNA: TGTGCCAGCAGAACTGACAGGGGCTACTCCTACGAGCAGTACTTC. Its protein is CASRTDRGYSYEQYF.

CDR3 loop: CASSLEAGGGTDTQYF. In nucleotides, the CDR3 is TGTGCCAGCAGTTTGGAGGCGGGAGGGGGCACAGATACGCAGTATTTT. The chain couples TRBV27 to TRBJ2-3; 9 bases are shared with TRBD2. Germline CDR1 MNHEY, CDR2 SMNVEV (reference sequence). With 3 bases clipped from V and 1 base from J, the junction kept 5 bases outside the gene matches. The CDR3 contains 16 residues.